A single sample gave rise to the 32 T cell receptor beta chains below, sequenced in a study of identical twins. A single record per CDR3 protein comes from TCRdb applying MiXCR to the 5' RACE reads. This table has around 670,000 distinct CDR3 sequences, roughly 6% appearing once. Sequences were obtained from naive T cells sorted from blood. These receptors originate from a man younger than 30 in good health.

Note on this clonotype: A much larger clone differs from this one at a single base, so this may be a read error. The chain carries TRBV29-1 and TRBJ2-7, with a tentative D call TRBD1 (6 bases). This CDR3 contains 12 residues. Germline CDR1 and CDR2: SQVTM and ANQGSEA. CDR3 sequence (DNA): TGCAGCGTTTCGGACAGCCCCTACGGGCAGTACTTC. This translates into CSVSDSPYGQYF.

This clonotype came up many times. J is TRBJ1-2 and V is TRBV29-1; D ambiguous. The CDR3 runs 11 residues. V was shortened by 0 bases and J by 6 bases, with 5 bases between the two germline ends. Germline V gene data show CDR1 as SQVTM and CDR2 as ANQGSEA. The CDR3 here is CSVEDLDGYTF. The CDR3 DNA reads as TGCAGCGTTGAAGATCTTGATGGCTACACCTTC.

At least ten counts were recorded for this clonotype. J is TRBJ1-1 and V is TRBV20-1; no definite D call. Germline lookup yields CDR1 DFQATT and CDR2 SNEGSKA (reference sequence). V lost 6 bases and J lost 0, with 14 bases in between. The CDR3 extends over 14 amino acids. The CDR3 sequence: CSAPIQIMNTEAFF. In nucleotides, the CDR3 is TGCAGTGCCCCCATCCAGATTATGAACACTGAAGCTTTCTTT.

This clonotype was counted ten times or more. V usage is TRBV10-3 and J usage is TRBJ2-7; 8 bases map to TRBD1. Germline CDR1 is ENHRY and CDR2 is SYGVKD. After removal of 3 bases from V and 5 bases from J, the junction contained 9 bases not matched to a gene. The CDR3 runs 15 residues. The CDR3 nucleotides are TGTGCCATCAGTGATCCGGACAGGGAGTACGACGAGCAGTACTTC. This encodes CAISDPDREYDEQYF.

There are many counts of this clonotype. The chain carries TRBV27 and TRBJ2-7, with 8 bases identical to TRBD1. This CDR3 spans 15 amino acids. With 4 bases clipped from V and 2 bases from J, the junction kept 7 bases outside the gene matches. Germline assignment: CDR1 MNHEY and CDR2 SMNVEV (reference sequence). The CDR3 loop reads CASSYQGQGTYEQYF. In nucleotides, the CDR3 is TGTGCCAGCAGTTACCAAGGACAGGGTACCTACGAGCAGTACTTC.

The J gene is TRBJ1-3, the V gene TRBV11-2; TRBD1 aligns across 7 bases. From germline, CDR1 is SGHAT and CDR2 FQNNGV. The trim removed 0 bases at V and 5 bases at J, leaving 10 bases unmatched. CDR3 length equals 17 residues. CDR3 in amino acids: CASSLDLTRGRRNTIYF. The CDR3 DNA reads TGTGCCAGCAGCTTAGATCTAACGAGGGGGCGCAGAAACACCATATATTTT. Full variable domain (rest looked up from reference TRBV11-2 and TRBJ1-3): EAGVAQSPRYKIIEKRQSVAFWCNPISGHATLYWYQQILGQGPKLLIQFQNNGVVDDSQLPKDRFSAERLKGVDSTLKIQPAKLEDSAVYLCASSLDLTRGRRNTIYFGEGSWLTVV.

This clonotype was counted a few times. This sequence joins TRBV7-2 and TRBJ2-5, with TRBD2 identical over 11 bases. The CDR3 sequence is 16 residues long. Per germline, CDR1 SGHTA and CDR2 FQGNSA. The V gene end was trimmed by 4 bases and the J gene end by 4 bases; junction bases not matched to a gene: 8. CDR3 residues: CASSSTSGRGRETQYF. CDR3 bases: TGTGCCAGCAGCTCTACTAGCGGGAGAGGGCGAGAGACCCAGTACTTC.

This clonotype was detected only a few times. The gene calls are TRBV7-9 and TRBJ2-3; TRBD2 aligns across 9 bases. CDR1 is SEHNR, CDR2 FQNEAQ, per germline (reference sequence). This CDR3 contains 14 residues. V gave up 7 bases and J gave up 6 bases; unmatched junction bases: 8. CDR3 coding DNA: TGTGCCAGCACCTATAGCGGGAGTCTTGATACGCAGTATTTT. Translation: CASTYSGSLDTQYF. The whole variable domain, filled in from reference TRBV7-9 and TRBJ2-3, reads DTGVSQNPRHKITKRGQNVTFRCDPISEHNRLYWYRQTLGQGPEFLTYFQNEAQLEKSRLLSDRFSAERPKGSFSTLEIQRTEQGDSAMYLCASTYSGSLDTQYFGPGTRLTVL.

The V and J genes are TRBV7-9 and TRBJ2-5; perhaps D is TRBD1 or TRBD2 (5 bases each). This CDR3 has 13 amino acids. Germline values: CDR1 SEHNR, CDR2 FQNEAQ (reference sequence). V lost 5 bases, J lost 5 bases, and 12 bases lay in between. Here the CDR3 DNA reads TGTGCCAGCAGCCCGGGACCAACGGAGACCCAGTACTTC. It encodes CASSPGPTETQYF. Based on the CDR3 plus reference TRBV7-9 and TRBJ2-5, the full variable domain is DTGVSQNPRHKITKRGQNVTFRCDPISEHNRLYWYRQTLGQGPEFLTYFQNEAQLEKSRLLSDRFSAERPKGSFSTLEIQRTEQGDSAMYLCASSPGPTETQYFGPGTRLLVL.

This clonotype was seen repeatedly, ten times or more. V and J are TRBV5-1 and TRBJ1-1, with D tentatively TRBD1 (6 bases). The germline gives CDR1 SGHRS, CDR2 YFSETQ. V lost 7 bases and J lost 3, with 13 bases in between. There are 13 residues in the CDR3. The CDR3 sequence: CASGIGGDTEAFF. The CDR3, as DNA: TGCGCCAGCGGGATAGGGGGTGACACTGAAGCTTTCTTT.

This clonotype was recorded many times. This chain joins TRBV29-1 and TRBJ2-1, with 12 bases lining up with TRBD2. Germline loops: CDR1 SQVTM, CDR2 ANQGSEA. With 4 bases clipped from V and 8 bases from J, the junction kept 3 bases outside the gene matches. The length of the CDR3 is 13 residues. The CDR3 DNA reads TGCAGCGTTGTTGGACTAGCGGGATATGAGCAGTTCTTC. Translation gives CSVVGLAGYEQFF.

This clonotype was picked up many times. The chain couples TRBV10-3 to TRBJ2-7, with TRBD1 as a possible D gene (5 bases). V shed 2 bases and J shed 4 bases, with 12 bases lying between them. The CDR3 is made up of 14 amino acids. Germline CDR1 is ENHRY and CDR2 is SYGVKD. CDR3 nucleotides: TGTGCCATCAGTGAGGCAGGGAAGGGGTACGAGCAGTACTTC. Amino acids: CAISEAGKGYEQYF.

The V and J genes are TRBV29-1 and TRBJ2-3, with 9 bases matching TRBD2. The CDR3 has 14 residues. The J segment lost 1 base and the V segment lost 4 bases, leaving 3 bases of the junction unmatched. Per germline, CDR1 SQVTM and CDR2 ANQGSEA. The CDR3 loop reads CSVATSGRTDTQYF. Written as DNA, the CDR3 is TGCAGCGTTGCGACTAGCGGACGCACAGATACGCAGTATTTT.

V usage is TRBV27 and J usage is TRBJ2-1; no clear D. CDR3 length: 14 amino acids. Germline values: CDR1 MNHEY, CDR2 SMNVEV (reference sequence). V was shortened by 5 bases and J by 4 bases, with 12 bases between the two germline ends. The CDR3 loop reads CASSPLGRYNEQFF. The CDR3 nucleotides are TGTGCCAGCAGTCCTCTCGGACGGTACAATGAGCAGTTCTTC.

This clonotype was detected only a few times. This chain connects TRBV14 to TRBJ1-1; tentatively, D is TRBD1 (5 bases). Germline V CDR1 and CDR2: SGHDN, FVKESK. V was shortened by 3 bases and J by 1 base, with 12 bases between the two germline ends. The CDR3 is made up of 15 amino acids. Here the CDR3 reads CASSQVPGRNTEAFF. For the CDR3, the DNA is TGTGCCAGCAGCCAGGTCCCGGGGCGGAACACTGAAGCTTTCTTT.

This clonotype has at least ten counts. The CDR3 coding sequence is TGTGCCACCAGTGACACACTAGCGGGAGGGCCTGGCGGGGAGCTGTTTTTT. Its translation: CATSDTLAGGPGGELFF. The chain uses TRBV24-1 and TRBJ2-2; 13 nucleotides align to TRBD2. Trimming removed 4 bases from V and 7 bases from J; junction bases left unmatched: 8. Germline loops: CDR1 KGHDR, CDR2 SFDVKD. CDR3 length equals 17 residues.

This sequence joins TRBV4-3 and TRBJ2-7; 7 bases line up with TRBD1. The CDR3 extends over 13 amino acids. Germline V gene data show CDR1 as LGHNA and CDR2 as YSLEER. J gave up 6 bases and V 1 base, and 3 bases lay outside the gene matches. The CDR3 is CASSQVQGIEQYF. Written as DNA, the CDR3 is TGCGCCAGCAGCCAAGTACAGGGGATCGAGCAGTACTTC.

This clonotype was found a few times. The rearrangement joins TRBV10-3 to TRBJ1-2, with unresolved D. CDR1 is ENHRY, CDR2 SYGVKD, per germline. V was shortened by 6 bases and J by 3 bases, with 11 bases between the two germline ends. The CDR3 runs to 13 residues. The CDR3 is CAIRQDNDYGYTF. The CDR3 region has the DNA TGTGCCATCAGGCAGGATAACGACTATGGCTACACCTTC.

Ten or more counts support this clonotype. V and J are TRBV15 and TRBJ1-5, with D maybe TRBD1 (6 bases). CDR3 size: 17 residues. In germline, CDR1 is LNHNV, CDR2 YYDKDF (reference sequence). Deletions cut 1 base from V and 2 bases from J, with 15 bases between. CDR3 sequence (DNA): TGTGCCACCAGCAGAGGACACAGGGTCGAAGGCAATCAGCCCCAGCATTTT. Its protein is CATSRGHRVEGNQPQHF.

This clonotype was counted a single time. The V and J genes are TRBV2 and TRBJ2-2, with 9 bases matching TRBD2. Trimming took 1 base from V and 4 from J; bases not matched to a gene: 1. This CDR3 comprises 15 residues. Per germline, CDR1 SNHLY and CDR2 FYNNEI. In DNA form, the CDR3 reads TGTGCCAGCAGTGAAGTGCGGGAGGGCACCGGGGAGCTGTTTTTT. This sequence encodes CASSEVREGTGELFF.

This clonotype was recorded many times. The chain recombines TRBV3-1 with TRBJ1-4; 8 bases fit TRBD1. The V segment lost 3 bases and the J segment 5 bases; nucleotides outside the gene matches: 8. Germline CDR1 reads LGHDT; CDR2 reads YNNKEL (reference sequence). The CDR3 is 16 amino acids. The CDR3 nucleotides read TGTGCCAGCAGCCATCCTCAGACAGGGGAAAATGAAAAACTGTTTTTT. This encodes CASSHPQTGENEKLFF.

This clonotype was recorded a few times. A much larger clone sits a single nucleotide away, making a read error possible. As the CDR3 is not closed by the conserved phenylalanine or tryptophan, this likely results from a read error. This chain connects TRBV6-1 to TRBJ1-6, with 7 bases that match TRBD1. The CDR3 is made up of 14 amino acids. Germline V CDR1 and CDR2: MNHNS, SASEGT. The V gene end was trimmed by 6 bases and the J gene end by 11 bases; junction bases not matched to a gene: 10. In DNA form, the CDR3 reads TGTGCCAGCAGGAGCGAACAGGGGATTGCACCCCTCCACTAT. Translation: CASRSEQGIAPLHY.

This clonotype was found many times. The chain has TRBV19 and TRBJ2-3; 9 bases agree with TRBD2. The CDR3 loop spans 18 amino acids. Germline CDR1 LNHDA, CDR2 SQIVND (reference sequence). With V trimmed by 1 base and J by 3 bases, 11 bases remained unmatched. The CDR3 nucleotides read TGTGCCAGTAGTATAGTAGCGGGAGAGGCTGGAAGGACAGATACGCAGTATTTT. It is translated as CASSIVAGEAGRTDTQYF.

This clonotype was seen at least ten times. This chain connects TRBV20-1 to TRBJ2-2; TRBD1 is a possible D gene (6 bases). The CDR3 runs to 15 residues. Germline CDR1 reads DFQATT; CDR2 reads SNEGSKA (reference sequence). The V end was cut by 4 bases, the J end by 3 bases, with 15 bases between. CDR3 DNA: TGCAGTGCTAAAACAGGGACCGGGTACACCGGGGAGCTGTTTTTT. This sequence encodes CSAKTGTGYTGELFF.

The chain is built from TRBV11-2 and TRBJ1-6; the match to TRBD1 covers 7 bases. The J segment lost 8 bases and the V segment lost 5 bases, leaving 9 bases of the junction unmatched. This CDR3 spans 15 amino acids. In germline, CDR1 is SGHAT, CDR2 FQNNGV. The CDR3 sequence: CASSPGTAVDSPLHF. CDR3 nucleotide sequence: TGTGCCAGCAGCCCCGGGACAGCCGTGGATTCACCCCTCCACTTT.

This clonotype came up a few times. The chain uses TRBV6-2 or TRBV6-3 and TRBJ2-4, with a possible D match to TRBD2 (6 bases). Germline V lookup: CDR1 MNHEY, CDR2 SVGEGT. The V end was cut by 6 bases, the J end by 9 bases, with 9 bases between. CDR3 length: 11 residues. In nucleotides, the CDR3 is TGTGCCAGCAGCCGGGGGACCATTCAGTACTTC. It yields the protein CASSRGTIQYF.

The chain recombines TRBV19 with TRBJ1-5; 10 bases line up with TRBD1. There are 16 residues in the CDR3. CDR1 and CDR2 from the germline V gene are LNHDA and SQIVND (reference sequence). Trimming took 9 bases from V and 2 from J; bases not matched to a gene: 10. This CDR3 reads CASKLDRGPGNQPQHF. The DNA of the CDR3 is TGTGCCAGCAAACTTGACAGGGGGCCAGGCAATCAGCCCCAGCATTTT.

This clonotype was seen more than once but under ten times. CDR3 sequence reads: CSALYGGDTQYF. Written as DNA, the CDR3 is TGCAGTGCCTTGTATGGGGGAGATACGCAGTATTTT. The chain combines TRBV20-1 with TRBJ2-3, with D perhaps assigned TRBD1 or TRBD2 (5 bases each). This CDR3 comprises 12 residues. Between the trimmed V and J ends, which lost 6 bases and 5 bases, there was a span of 12 bases. Germline lookup yields CDR1 DFQATT and CDR2 SNEGSKA (reference sequence).

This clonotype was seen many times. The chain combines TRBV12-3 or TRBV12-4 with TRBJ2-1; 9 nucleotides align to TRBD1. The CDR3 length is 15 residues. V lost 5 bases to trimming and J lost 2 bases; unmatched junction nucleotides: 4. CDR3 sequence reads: CASSTGQGAYNEQFF. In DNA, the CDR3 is TGTGCCAGCAGTACGGGACAGGGCGCCTACAATGAGCAGTTCTTC.

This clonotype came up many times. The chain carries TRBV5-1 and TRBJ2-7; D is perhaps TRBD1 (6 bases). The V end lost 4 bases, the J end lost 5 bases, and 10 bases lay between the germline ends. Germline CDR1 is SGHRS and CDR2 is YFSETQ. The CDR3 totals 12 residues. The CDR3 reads CASSLGQNEQYF. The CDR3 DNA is TGCGCCAGCAGCCTAGGACAGAACGAGCAGTACTTC. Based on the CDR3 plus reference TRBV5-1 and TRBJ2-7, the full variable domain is KAGVTQTPRYLIKTRGQQVTLSCSPISGHRSVSWYQQTPGQGLQFLFEYFSETQRNKGNFPGRFSGRQFSNSRSEMNVSTLELGDSALYLCASSLGQNEQYFGPGTRLTVT.

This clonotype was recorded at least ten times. This chain's CDR3 is CASSLDGAAEQYF. The CDR3 DNA follows: TGTGCCAGCAGCTTAGATGGGGCGGCGGAGCAGTACTTC. The chain uses TRBV7-9 and TRBJ2-7, with D tentatively TRBD1 (5 bases). CDR3 size: 13 residues. Per germline, CDR1 SEHNR and CDR2 FQNEAQ (reference sequence). Trimming shortened V by 1 base and J by 7 bases, and 11 bases separated the two germline ends. Full variable domain (missing parts from reference TRBV7-9 and TRBJ2-7): DTGVSQNPRHKITKRGQNVTFRCDPISEHNRLYWYRQTLGQGPEFLTYFQNEAQLEKSRLLSDRFSAERPKGSFSTLEIQRTEQGDSAMYLCASSLDGAAEQYFGPGTRLTVT.

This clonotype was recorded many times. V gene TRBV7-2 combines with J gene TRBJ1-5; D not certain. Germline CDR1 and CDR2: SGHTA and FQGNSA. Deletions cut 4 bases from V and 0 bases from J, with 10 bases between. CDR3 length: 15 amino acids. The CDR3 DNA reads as TGTGCCAGCAGCTCGTCGTCGTTTAGCAATCAGCCCCAGCATTTT. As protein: CASSSSSFSNQPQHF.